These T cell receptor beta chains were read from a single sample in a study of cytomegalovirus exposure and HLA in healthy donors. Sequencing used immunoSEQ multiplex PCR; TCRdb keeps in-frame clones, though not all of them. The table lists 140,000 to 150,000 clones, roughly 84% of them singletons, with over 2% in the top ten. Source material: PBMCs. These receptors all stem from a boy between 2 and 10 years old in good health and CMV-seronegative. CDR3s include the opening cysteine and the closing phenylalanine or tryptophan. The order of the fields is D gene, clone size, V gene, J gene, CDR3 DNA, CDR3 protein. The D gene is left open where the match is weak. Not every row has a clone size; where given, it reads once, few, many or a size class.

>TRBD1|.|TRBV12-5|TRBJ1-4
TGTGCTAGTGGTTTGCCTGTCCGGGACAGCCCTTTTGGAAAACTGTTTTTT
CASGLPVRDSPFGKLFF
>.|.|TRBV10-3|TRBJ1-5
TGTGCCATCAGTGGACAGGACCCCGGGCCCCAGCATTTT
CAISGQDPGPQHF
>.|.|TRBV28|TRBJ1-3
TGTGCCAGCAGTTTATCGGTCAGGAATGGAAACACCATATATTTT
CASSLSVRNGNTIYF
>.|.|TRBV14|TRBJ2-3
TGTGCCAGCAGCGGCGGACCAGCACCCCACGGGAACACAGATACGCAGTATTTT
CASSGGPAPHGNTDTQYF
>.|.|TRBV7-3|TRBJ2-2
TGTGCCAGCAGCTTAAATCTGCAGGGTACCGGGGAGCTGTTTTTT
CASSLNLQGTGELFF
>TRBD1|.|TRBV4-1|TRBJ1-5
TGCGCCAGCAGCCACCCACCCGGGCTCGACAGGGATCGTCAGCCCCAGCATTTT
CASSHPPGLDRDRQPQHF
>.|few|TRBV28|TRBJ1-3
TGTGCCAGCAGTCGAGACTCTGGAAACACCATATATTTT
CASSRDSGNTIYF
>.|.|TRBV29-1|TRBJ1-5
TGCAGCGCGGGAGGTAGCAATCAGCCCCAGCATTTT
CSAGGSNQPQHF
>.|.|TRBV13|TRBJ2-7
TGTGCCAGCAGCTTAGACGGGGGACTCTACGAGCAGTACTTC
CASSLDGGLYEQYF
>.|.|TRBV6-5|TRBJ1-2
TGTGCCAGCGCGAGGGAGGTCAACTATGGCTACACCTTC
CASAREVNYGYTF
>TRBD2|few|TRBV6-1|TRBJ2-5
TGTGCCAGCAATTGGCTAGCGGGAGAAGAGACCCAGTACTTC
CASNWLAGEETQYF
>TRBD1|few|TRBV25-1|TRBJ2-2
TGTGCCAGCAGTGAATCAAGGGGGCGCGACACCGGGGAGCTGTTTTTT
CASSESRGRDTGELFF
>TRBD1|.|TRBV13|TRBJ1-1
TGTGCCAGCAGCTTAAGGGACAGGGGGTTAAGTACTGAAGCTTTCTTT
CASSLRDRGLSTEAFF
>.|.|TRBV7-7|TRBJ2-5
TGTGCCAGCAGCTTAGGACCTGGGAGCCAAGAGACCCAGTACTTC
CASSLGPGSQETQYF
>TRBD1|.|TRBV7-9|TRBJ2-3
TGTGCCAGCAGTAACACAGGGGCGAGCACAGATACGCAGTATTTT
CASSNTGASTDTQYF
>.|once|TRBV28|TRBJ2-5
TGTGCCAGCAGTTTGGGGGGACAGCAAGAGACCCAGTACTTC
CASSLGGQQETQYF
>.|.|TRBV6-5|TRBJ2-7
TGTGCCAGCAGACCGGGAGTTCGCTACGAGCAGTACTTC
CASRPGVRYEQYF
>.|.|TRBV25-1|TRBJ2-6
TGTGCCAGCAGTGACAGCTCTGGGGCCAACGTCCTGACTTTC
CASSDSSGANVLTF
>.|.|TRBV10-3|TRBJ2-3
TGTGCCATCAGTATAGCGGAGGGCACAGATACGCAGTATTTT
CAISIAEGTDTQYF
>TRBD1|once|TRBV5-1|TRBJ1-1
TGCGCCAGCAGGGAAGACACAGGGGTAAGGACTGAAGCTTTCTTT
CASREDTGVRTEAFF
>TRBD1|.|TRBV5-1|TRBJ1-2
TGCGCCAGCAGTGAGGACAGGGGTACTAACTATGGCTACACCTTC
CASSEDRGTNYGYTF